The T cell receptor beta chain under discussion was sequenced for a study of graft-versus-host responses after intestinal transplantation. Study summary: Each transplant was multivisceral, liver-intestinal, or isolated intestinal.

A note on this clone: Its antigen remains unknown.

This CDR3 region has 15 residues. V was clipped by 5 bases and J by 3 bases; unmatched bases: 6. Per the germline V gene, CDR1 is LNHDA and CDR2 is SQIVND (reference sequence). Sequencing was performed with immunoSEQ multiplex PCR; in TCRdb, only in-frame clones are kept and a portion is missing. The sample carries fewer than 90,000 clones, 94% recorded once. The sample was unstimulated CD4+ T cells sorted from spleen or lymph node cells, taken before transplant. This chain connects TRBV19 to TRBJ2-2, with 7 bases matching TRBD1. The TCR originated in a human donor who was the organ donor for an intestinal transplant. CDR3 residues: CASSGRDRDTGELFF. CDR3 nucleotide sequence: TGTGCCAGTAGTGGACGGGACAGAGACACCGGGGAGCTGTTTTTT.